Shown below are 18 T cell receptor beta chains from a single sample sequenced in a study of OX40 agonist ivuxolimab in advanced cancers. Some clones are missing from TCRdb's copy, which holds only in-frame ones; the method was immunoSEQ multiplex PCR. This table holds approximately 77,000 clones, 90% to 95% found once. The starting material was CD4+ or CD8+ T cells sorted from blood, obtained in a trial of the OX40 agonist ivuxolimab. All receptors come from an adult with an advanced solid tumor such as melanoma, head and neck, liver or kidney cancer.

V is TRBV14 and J is TRBJ2-3; TRBD2 agrees at 7 bases. CDR1 and CDR2 from the germline V gene are SGHDN and FVKESK. The V gene end was trimmed by 1 base and the J gene end by 1 base; junction bases not matched to a gene: 2. The length of the CDR3 is 15 residues. The CDR3 bases are TGTGCCAGCAGCCAAGGTCGGGGGGGCACAGATACGCAGTATTTT. Protein: CASSQGRGGTDTQYF.

This rearrangement joins TRBV7-2 to TRBJ2-5; D unclear. V lost 6 bases, J lost 5 bases, and 10 bases lay in between. CDR3 length: 12 residues. The germline V gene encodes CDR1 SGHTA and CDR2 FQGNSA. The CDR3 sequence: CASRLTGETQYF. CDR3 nucleotide sequence: TGTGCCAGCAGACTAACTGGCGAGACCCAGTACTTC. The full variable domain, rest sourced from reference TRBV7-2 and TRBJ2-5, is GAGVSQSPSNKVTEKGKDVELRCDPISGHTALYWYRQSLGQGLEFLIYFQGNSAPDKSGLPSDRFSAERTGGSVSTLTIQRTQQEDSAVYLCASRLTGETQYFGPGTRLLVL.

V usage is TRBV27 and J usage is TRBJ1-1; D is unclear. This CDR3 region has 14 residues. V was trimmed by 6 bases and J by 3 bases, leaving 14 bases between them. The V gene's germline CDR1 is MNHEY and CDR2 SMNVEV (reference sequence). The CDR3 region is CASRRTARDTEAFF. CDR3 nucleotide sequence: TGTGCCAGCAGAAGGACGGCGAGGGACACTGAAGCTTTCTTT.

The chain couples TRBV19 to TRBJ1-1; no firm D call. The CDR3 sequence is 13 residues long. V gave up 7 bases and J gave up 3 bases, with 12 bases separating them. From germline, CDR1 is LNHDA and CDR2 SQIVND (reference sequence). CDR3 sequence: CASNWGLDTEAFF. The CDR3 bases are TGTGCCAGTAATTGGGGTTTGGACACTGAAGCTTTCTTT.

Note on this clone: Other nucleotide sequences from this sample produce the same CDR3. V and J are TRBV7-9 and TRBJ2-7; D ambiguous. Trimming removed 1 base at V and 4 bases at J, with 2 bases between. Germline assignment: CDR1 SEHNR and CDR2 FQNEAQ (reference sequence). The CDR3 sequence is 11 residues long. The CDR3, as DNA: TGTGCCAGCAGCTTAGAGTACGAGCAGTACTTC. Amino acids: CASSLEYEQYF.

The CDR3 sequence is CASSLIWTGNQPQHF. CDR3 coding DNA: TGTGCCAGCAGTTTAATCTGGACAGGGAATCAGCCCCAGCATTTT. The rearrangement links TRBV27 to TRBJ1-5; 8 bases line up with TRBD1. The CDR3 is 15 amino acids. The V and J ends lost 2 bases and 4 bases, in that order; junction bases with no gene match: 4. CDR1 is MNHEY, CDR2 SMNVEV, per germline (reference sequence).

This clone was detected only once. The rearrangement uses TRBV12-5 and TRBJ2-5, with 7 bases lining up with TRBD1. Unmatched junction bases numbered 6, after V lost 6 bases and J lost 5 bases. This CDR3 contains 13 residues. CDR1 LGHNT and CDR2 FRNRAP come from the germline V gene. This CDR3 reads CASGTDREETQYF. As DNA, the CDR3 is TGTGCTAGTGGAACCGACAGGGAGGAGACCCAGTACTTC.

This clone was seen more than once but under ten times. The genes are TRBV27 and TRBJ1-1, with TRBD1 as a possible D gene (5 bases). The CDR3 extends over 14 amino acids. The germline CDR1 and CDR2 sequences are MNHEY and SMNVEV (reference sequence). The germline V and J ends were trimmed by 6 bases and 2 bases, with 13 bases remaining between them. The CDR3 DNA reads as TGTGCCAGCAGAATGGGACTAACCAACACTGAAGCTTTCTTT. It codes for CASRMGLTNTEAFF.

The genes are TRBV5-1 and TRBJ2-7; no definite D call. V lost 1 base, J lost 0 bases, and 5 bases lay in between. The CDR3 contains 13 residues. Germline loops: CDR1 SGHRS, CDR2 YFSETQ. The chain's CDR3 is CASSLKSSYEQYF. In nucleotides, the CDR3 is TGCGCCAGCAGCTTGAAGAGCTCCTACGAGCAGTACTTC.

The V gene is TRBV9, the J gene TRBJ2-1, with TRBD2 identical over 9 bases. There are 15 residues in the CDR3. Germline values: CDR1 SGDLS, CDR2 YYNGEE. Germline trimming cut 4 bases from V and 1 base from J; bases unmatched to any gene: 3. In DNA, the CDR3 is TGTGCCAGCAGCATGACTAGCGGATCCTACAATGAGCAGTTCTTC. Amino acids: CASSMTSGSYNEQFF.

Concerning this clone: An end of the junction does not agree with germline; a read error may underlie this. Here the CDR3 reads CASSDRGYTDTQYF. The DNA of the CDR3 is TGCGCCAGCAGCGACAGGGGCTACACAGATACGCAGTATTTT. The chain couples TRBV5-8 to TRBJ2-3; 8 nucleotides match TRBD1. Germline loops: CDR1 SGHTS, CDR2 YDEGEE. This CDR3 is 14 amino acids long.

J is TRBJ2-7 and V is TRBV5-1; D remains unclear. CDR1 and CDR2 (germline): SGHRS, YFSETQ. Trimming left V 4 bases short and J 2 bases short, with 16 bases between. The CDR3 loop spans 15 amino acids. CDR3: CASSPRDGSTYEQYF. DNA of the CDR3: TGCGCCAGCAGCCCGAGAGATGGCTCTACCTACGAGCAGTACTTC.

This clone has a single count. The chain links TRBV28 to TRBJ2-5; D not resolved. The CDR3 loop spans 12 amino acids. Per the germline V gene, CDR1 is MDHEN and CDR2 is SYDVKM. The V and J ends lost 5 bases and 1 base respectively, with 5 bases between them. The CDR3 region is CASSELQETQYF. CDR3 bases: TGTGCCAGCAGTGAGCTCCAAGAGACCCAGTACTTC.

The chain joins TRBV9 to TRBJ2-3; perhaps TRBD2 as D (6 bases). In germline, CDR1 is SGDLS, CDR2 YYNGEE. V shed 0 bases and J shed 4 bases, with 6 bases lying between them. The CDR3 contains 13 residues. The CDR3 sequence: CASSVAGADTQYF. The CDR3 DNA follows: TGTGCCAGCAGCGTAGCGGGGGCAGATACGCAGTATTTT.

The V call is TRBV2, the J call TRBJ1-6; TRBD1 matches at 7 bases. This CDR3 has 15 residues. Trimming at V came to 7 bases and at J to 1 base, leaving 4 bases not matched to a gene. The germline gives CDR1 SNHLY, CDR2 FYNNEI. The CDR3 nucleotides read TGTGCCAGCAATACAGGGGTATCCTATAATTCACCCCTCCACTTT. As protein: CASNTGVSYNSPLHF. The complete variable domain, with remaining parts taken from reference TRBV2 and TRBJ1-6, reads EPEVTQTPSHQVTQMGQEVILRCVPISNHLYFYWYRQILGQKVEFLVSFYNNEISEKSEIFDDQFSVERPDGSNFTLKIRSTKLEDSAMYFCASNTGVSYNSPLHFGNGTRLTVT.

The V and J genes are TRBV7-2 and TRBJ1-5; D is unclear. With 3 bases removed from V and 3 bases from J, the gap between germline ends came to 6 bases. CDR3 length: 13 residues. The V gene's germline CDR1 is SGHTA and CDR2 FQGNSA. The CDR3 DNA reads as TGTGCCAGCAGCTTCCAGCTCAATCAGCCCCAGCATTTT. This codes for CASSFQLNQPQHF.

This sequence joins TRBV5-8 and TRBJ2-7; perhaps TRBD1 as D (7 bases). The CDR3 sequence is 15 residues long. V lost 4 bases and J lost 5, with 19 bases in between. Germline loops: CDR1 SGHTS, CDR2 YDEGEE. The DNA of the CDR3 is TGTGCCAGCAGCCGCTACAGGGGAGGATTGGACGAGCAGTACTTC. Amino acid sequence: CASSRYRGGLDEQYF. Full variable domain (missing parts from reference TRBV5-8 and TRBJ2-7): EAGVTQSPTHLIKTRGQQATLRCSPISGHTSVYWYQQALGLGLQFLLWYDEGEERNRGNFPPRFSGRQFPNYSSELNVNALELEDSALYLCASSRYRGGLDEQYFGPGTRLTVT.

This chain links TRBV5-4 with TRBJ2-1; TRBD2 aligns across 14 bases. The V segment lost 5 bases and the J segment 1 base; nucleotides outside the gene matches: 5. Germline V gene data show CDR1 as SGHNT and CDR2 as YYREEE (reference sequence). The CDR3 runs 17 residues. The CDR3 DNA reads TGTGCCAGCAGGAGGACTAGCGGGAGGACATCCTACAATGAGCAGTTCTTC. Residues: CASRRTSGRTSYNEQFF.